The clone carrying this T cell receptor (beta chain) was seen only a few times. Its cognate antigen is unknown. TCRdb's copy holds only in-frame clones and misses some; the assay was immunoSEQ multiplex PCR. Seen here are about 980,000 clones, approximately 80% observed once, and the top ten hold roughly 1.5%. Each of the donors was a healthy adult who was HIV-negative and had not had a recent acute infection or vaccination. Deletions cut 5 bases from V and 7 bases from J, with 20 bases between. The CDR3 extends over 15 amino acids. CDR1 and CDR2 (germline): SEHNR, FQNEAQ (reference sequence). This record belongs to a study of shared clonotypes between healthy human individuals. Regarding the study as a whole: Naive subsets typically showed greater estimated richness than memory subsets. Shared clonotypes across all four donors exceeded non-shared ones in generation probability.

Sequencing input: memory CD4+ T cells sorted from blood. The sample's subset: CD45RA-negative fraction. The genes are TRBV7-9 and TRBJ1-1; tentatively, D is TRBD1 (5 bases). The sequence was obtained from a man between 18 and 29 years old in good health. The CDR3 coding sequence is TGTGCCAGCAGCCCCTTTGGGGAGGTGGGGGGTGAAGCTTTCTTT. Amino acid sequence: CASSPFGEVGGEAFF.